This TCR beta chain emerged from a study of neurological immune-mediated disorders. Study-wide results and caveats: No CDR3 amino acid sequences recurred among expanded clones across subjects, suggesting private repertoires in all groups. Falling below healthy controls, multiple sclerosis showed the least TCR clonal expansion, while HTLV-1-associated myelopathy showed the most.

Unmatched junction bases numbered 4, after V lost 6 bases and J lost 0 bases. In germline, CDR1 is LNHDA, CDR2 SQIVND (reference sequence). CDR3 length equals 14 residues. A single record per CDR3 protein comes from TCRdb applying MiXCR to the 5' RACE reads. The repertoire holds tens of thousands of distinct CDR3 sequences, with 8.5% to 10% as singletons. About this clonotype itself: The antigen is unknown.

The time point was: longitudinal time-point 2. The chain couples TRBV19 to TRBJ1-1; 7 nucleotides match TRBD1. This TCR derives from a man aged 25-40 years in good health. Sequences were obtained from PBMCs. CDR3 sequence reads: CASSIDRVNTEAFF. The CDR3 nucleotides are TGTGCCAGTAGCATCGACAGGGTGAACACTGAAGCTTTCTTT.